One T cell receptor (beta chain) is described in this entry. Its antigen remains unidentified. Only in-frame clones appear in the TCRdb table, and some are missing; sequencing was by immunoSEQ multiplex PCR. This sample has 60,000 or so clones, with 75% to 90% found just once. This entry belongs to a study of OX40 agonist ivuxolimab in advanced cancers. Study-wide context: Three patients showed partial responses: one hepatocellular carcinoma and two cutaneous melanoma cases. Findings and caveats of the study: Among the lowest peripheral clonal expansion occurred in 0.1-3.0 mg/kg partial responders. Averaging showed that CD8+ T cells had more expanded clones than CD4+ did.

Trimming at V came to 10 bases and at J to 2 bases, leaving 9 bases not matched to a gene. The CDR3 contains 14 residues. CDR1 and CDR2 from the germline V gene are MDHEN and SYDVKM. Enrollment shut out patients with autoimmune disease history or systemic immunosuppression. The source of this sequence is an adult with an advanced solid tumor such as melanoma, head and neck, liver or kidney cancer. Sequenced here: CD4+ or CD8+ T cells sorted from blood, sampled in a trial of the OX40 agonist ivuxolimab. This chain connects TRBV28 to TRBJ2-5; 8 bases map to TRBD2. CDR3 protein: CATVPAGDQETQYF. CDR3 nucleotides: TGTGCCACTGTTCCAGCGGGAGATCAAGAGACCCAGTACTTC.